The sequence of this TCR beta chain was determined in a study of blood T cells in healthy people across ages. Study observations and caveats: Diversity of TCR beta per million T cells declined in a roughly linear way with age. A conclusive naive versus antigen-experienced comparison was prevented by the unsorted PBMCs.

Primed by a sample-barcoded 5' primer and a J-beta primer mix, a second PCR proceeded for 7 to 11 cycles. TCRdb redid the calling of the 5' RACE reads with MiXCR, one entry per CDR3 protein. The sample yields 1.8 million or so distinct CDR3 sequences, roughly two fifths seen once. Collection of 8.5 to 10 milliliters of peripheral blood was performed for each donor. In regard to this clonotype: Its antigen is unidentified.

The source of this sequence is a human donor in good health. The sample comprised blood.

This chain's CDR3 is CASSRLLSNQPQHF. CDR3 bases: TGCGCCAGCAGCCGCCTATTAAGCAATCAGCCCCAGCATTTT. The gene calls are TRBV4-1 and TRBJ1-5; D is undetermined. The CDR3 runs to 14 residues. CDR1 and CDR2 from the germline V gene are MGHRA and YSYEKL. The V gene lost 4 bases and the J gene lost 1 base, with 8 bases spanning the gap.